Listed here is a single TCR beta chain. Its antigen is still unknown. There are no base qualities to consult, and no much larger clone falls within one base. The CDR3 measures 14 amino acids from cysteine to phenylalanine. Here the CDR3 DNA is all that survives: 42 bases in frame from base 1. The germline V gene specifies MDHEN as CDR1 and SYDVKM as CDR2. V is cut by 6 bases and J by 0 bases, and the space between the germline ends is 9 bases. Using the deep immunoSEQ assay, TCR CDR3 regions were amplified from genomic DNA by multiplex PCR. Extracted genomic DNA from each cell subset was spread evenly across all wells of several immunoSEQ 96-well plates, with each plate serving as a replicate. For sorted subsets, approximately 190 ng of genomic DNA, equivalent to some 30,000 T cell genomes, went into each replicate PCR. Purified libraries were measured with a Qubit 3.0 fluorometer, size-checked on a Bioanalyzer 2100, and measured again with the KAPA Library Quantification kit. Every immunoSEQ 96-well plate was sequenced on a separate single-read 150-cycle Illumina NextSeq 550 flow cell. Per the original workflow: The immunoSEQ output contained only junctional sequences without quality scores, so filtering could not match that applied to full-length reads. To assign V/J genes and CDR3, sequences were annotated against IMGT germline references using PyIR, a Python wrapper for IgBLAST v1.9. Any read was removed if the V/J assignment was weak (E-value above 1e-6), the CDR3 was missing, or the read contained stop codons, out-of-frame junctions, or ambiguous translated residues. V3J clonotypes were defined as sequences sharing an identical inferred V gene, J gene, and CDR3 amino acid sequence. Percentage overlap between repertoires was calculated by dividing the number of shared unique clonotypes by the size of the smaller repertoire. Richness of each repertoire was evaluated using RTK rarefaction, the Chao1 estimator, and Recon v2.1 estimates of unobserved clonotypes. Generation probabilities were computed with OLGA for all TCRbeta clonotypes obtained by the gDNA method from several donors. The clones in this table, taken by TCRdb from immuneACCESS, are in-frame only. Not every clone is retained; where verified, under half of the shortfall comes from an unresolved V gene, and the cause of the rest is unknown. V and J calls and clone size are those listed in that table; D and trimming were worked out from the DNA. This sample lists 550,000 to 700,000 clones; roughly 72% were detected once. Of the sample, 1.5% to 2% falls within the top ten clones.

Healthy HIV-negative adults with no recently reported acute infections or vaccinations were included as donors. All donors were Caucasian adults living in Nashville, Tennessee, USA. CD4+ T cells were enriched by magnetic negative selection, after which naive cells were positively selected on CD45RA and the negative fraction was taken as the memory subset. Blood was collected by leukapheresis, and PBMCs were isolated by Ficoll-Histopaque density gradient centrifugation and then cryopreserved in liquid nitrogen vapor phase. Analytical flow cytometry was used to check the purity and quantity of each magnetically sorted T cell population. From each sorted fraction, genomic DNA was isolated and quantified by UV absorbance on a Nanodrop 2000c. The data are from a study of shared clonotypes between healthy human individuals (dated by TCRdb to 2018 to 2021). In terms of the full investigation: Three men and a couple of women, aged 18 to 49 years, made up the cohort. For each donor, CD4 naive and CD4 memory were each given three plates, CD8 naive was given two plates, and CD8 memory was given one plate. To estimate repertoire size and how much clonotypes are shared between individuals, the study performed deep sequencing of blood TCR repertoires from about five healthy adults. To increase sequencing depth and limit assay-specific biases, TCR repertoire library preparation and sequencing were carried out by different laboratories using diverse techniques. Each donor's leukapheresis produced roughly between roughly 0.94 and 9.5 billion PBMCs. On the study overall, not on this receptor specifically: Estimated clonotype richness was generally larger for naive than for memory subsets. The genetic and exposure-history diversity represented was limited by the small number of donors. Sampling was restricted to blood, and TCR repertoires in tissues likely differ from the TCR repertoires found in blood. Approximately 5% of naive CD4, 3.5% of naive CD8, roughly 2.4% of memory CD4, and about 0.4% of memory CD8 clonotypes were shared across a handful of donors. Based on pairwise subsampling, the degree of clonotype sharing among donors was expected to be affected by sequencing depth. Clonotypes shared by all four sorted-subset donors showed higher generation probabilities than non-shared clonotypes. Even with the large sequencing depth, rarefaction of the sorted-subset datasets indicated that sequencing was incomplete.

The sample consisted of memory CD4+ T cells sorted from blood. The cell subset or site label for this specimen denotes: CD45RA-negative fraction. The chain employs TRBV28 and TRBJ1-5, with the D gene not confidently named. The clonotype was recovered from a woman in her twenties or thirties in good health. The DNA is as follows: TGTGCCAGCAGACTACTAAATAGCAATCAGCCCCAGCATTTT. The translation is CASRLLNSNQPQHF.